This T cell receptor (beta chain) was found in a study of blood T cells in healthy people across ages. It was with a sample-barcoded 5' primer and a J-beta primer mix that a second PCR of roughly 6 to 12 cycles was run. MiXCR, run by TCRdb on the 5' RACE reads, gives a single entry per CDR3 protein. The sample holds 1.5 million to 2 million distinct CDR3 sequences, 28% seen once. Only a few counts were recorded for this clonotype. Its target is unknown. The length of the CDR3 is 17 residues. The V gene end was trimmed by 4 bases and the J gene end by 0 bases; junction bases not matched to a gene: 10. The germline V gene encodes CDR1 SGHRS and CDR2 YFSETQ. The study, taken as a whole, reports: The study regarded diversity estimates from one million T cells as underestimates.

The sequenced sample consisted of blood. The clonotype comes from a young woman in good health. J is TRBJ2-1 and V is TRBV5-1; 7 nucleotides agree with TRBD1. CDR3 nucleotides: TGCGCCAGCAGCCGGGACAGTGCTCAGAGCTCCTACAATGAGCAGTTCTTC. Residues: CASSRDSAQSSYNEQFF. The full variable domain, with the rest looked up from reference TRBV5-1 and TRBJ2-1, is KAGVTQTPRYLIKTRGQQVTLSCSPISGHRSVSWYQQTPGQGLQFLFEYFSETQRNKGNFPGRFSGRQFSNSRSEMNVSTLELGDSALYLCASSRDSAQSSYNEQFFGPGTRLTVL.